This T cell receptor beta chain was identified in a study of OX40 agonist ivuxolimab in advanced cancers. For the study at large: An agonistic anti-OX40 (CD134) antibody, ivuxolimab, was used to treat the patients. Recorded diagnoses for dose-escalation patients were hepatocellular carcinoma, melanoma, renal cell or head and neck cancer. Checkpoint inhibitors had been given previously to roughly 40% of patients.

Profiled with immunoSEQ multiplex PCR; TCRdb holds only in-frame clones, not every one. The repertoire holds about 81,000 clones, with roughly 80% as singletons. Study outcomes and limitations: Relative to CD4+ cells, CD8+ T cells on average had more expanded clones.

About this clone itself: Its antigen is unknown.

The TCR comes from an adult with an advanced solid tumor such as melanoma, head and neck, liver or kidney cancer. The specimen was CD4+ or CD8+ T cells sorted from blood, collected in a trial of the OX40 agonist ivuxolimab.

In DNA, the CDR3 is TGTGCCAGTAGCCCCAACGACGGGTCTGCGGAGACCCAGTACTTC. Translation: CASSPNDGSAETQYF. This rearrangement joins TRBV19 to TRBJ2-5, with unresolved D. This CDR3 region has 15 residues. The germline CDR1 and CDR2 sequences are LNHDA and SQIVND (reference sequence). Trimming shortened V by 6 bases and J by 5 bases, and 19 bases separated the two germline ends.